The 2 T cell receptor beta chains below were found in one sample sequenced in a study of T cells in Graves' hyperthyroidism and ophthalmopathy. RNA transcripts gave rise to amplified TCR beta CDR3 regions. A first-round RT-PCR of the TCR CDR3 used the HTBI primer set. Each CDR3 protein is one row after TCRdb ran MiXCR on the multiplex PCR reads. This sample has about 210,000 distinct CDR3 sequences, with 15% to 20% found just once. Specimen: blood. The receptors stem from a man aged 50 to 60 with Graves' hyperthyroidism.

V usage is TRBV4-2 and J usage is TRBJ1-4, with D possibly being TRBD1 (5 bases). The CDR3 has 17 residues. Looked up from germline, CDR1 is LGHNA and CDR2 is YNFKEQ. V gave up 0 bases and J gave up 10 bases, with 21 bases separating them. This CDR3 reads CASSQDWGAREVGKLFF. In DNA form, the CDR3 reads TGTGCCAGCAGCCAAGATTGGGGAGCCAGGGAAGTGGGAAAACTGTTTTTT.

This clonotype appeared many times. This chain connects TRBV27 to TRBJ2-2, with 7 nucleotides matching TRBD1. The CDR3 runs 16 residues. The V gene's germline CDR1 is MNHEY and CDR2 SMNVEV (reference sequence). The J segment lost 1 base and the V segment lost 5 bases, leaving 7 bases of the junction unmatched. DNA of the CDR3: TGTGCCAGCAGTCTAGACCGACAGGGGAACACCGGGGAGCTGTTTTTT. Translating it yields CASSLDRQGNTGELFF.